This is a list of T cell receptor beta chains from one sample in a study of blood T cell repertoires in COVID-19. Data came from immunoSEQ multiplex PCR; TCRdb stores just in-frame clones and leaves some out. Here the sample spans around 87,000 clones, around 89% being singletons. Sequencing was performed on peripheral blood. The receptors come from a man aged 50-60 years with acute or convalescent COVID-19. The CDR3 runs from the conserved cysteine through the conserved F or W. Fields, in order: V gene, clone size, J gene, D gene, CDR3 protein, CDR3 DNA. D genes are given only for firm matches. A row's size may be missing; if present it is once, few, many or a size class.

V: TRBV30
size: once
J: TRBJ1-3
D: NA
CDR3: CAWSVREFGNTIYF
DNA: TGTGCCTGGAGTGTCCGCGAATTCGGAAACACCATATATTTT

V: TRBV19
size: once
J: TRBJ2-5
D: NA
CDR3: CASSTSTAGPQYF
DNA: TGTGCCAGTAGTACGTCGACGGCGGGCCCTCAGTACTTC

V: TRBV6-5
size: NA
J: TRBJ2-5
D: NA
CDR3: CASSYSNEGETQYF
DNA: TGTGCCAGCAGTTACTCGAATGAGGGAGAGACCCAGTACTTC

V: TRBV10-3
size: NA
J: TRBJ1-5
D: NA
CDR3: CAIRASTGDDQPQHF
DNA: TGTGCCATCAGAGCTTCGACAGGAGACGATCAGCCCCAGCATTTT

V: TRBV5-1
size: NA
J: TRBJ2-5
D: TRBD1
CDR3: CASSPGTVTAQETQYF
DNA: TGCGCCAGCAGCCCCGGGACAGTGACTGCCCAAGAGACCCAGTACTTC

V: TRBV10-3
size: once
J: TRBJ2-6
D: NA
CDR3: CAISDATASGANVLTF
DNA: TGTGCCATCAGTGACGCGACAGCCTCTGGGGCCAACGTCCTGACTTTC

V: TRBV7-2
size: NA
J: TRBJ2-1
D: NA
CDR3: CASSLVGGASYNEQFF
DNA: TGTGCCAGCAGCTTAGTAGGGGGGGCGTCCTACAATGAGCAGTTCTTC

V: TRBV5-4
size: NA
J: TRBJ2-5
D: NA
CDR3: CASSLTAEQETQYF
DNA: TGTGCCAGCAGCTTGACAGCCGAACAAGAGACCCAGTACTTC

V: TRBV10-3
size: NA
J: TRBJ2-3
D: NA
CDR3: CAISDGLGGTDTQYF
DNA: TGTGCCATCAGTGATGGATTGGGCGGGACAGATACGCAGTATTTT

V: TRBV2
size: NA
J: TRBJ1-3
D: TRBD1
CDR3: CASRPDREGNTIYF
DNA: TGTGCCAGCCGCCCGGACAGGGAAGGAAACACCATATATTTT

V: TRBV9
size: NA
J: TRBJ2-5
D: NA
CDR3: CASSVRPDKETQYF
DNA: TGTGCCAGCAGCGTTCGTCCAGACAAAGAGACCCAGTACTTC